These 26 T cell receptor beta chains share one sample of origin, sequenced in a study of long-term antiretroviral therapy in people with HIV. Survey-level immunoSEQ v3.0 assays were run. Measured with immunoSEQ multiplex PCR; TCRdb has only the in-frame clones, and not every one. This table has tens of thousands of clones, roughly 80% appearing once. The sample consisted of unsorted PBMCs, taken 1.1 years before starting antiretroviral therapy. The receptors were gathered from a woman in her 40s with HIV.

The chain employs TRBV7-9 and TRBJ2-3; D is possibly TRBD1 (5 bases). CDR3 length: 14 amino acids. From germline, CDR1 is SEHNR and CDR2 FQNEAQ (reference sequence). V was cut by 5 bases and J by 2 bases, with 11 bases left in between. The CDR3 region has the DNA TGTGCCAGCAGCCCCCGCAGGGCCACAGATACGCAGTATTTT. Protein product: CASSPRRATDTQYF.

V and J are TRBV6-1 and TRBJ1-1, with 7 nucleotides matching TRBD1. The germline V gene has CDR1 MNHNS and CDR2 SASEGT. J lost 7 bases, V lost 4 bases, and 9 bases had no gene match. The length of the CDR3 is 14 residues. This CDR3 reads CASSVFLGGGEAFF. In DNA, the CDR3 is TGTGCCAGCAGTGTCTTCTTAGGGGGCGGTGAAGCTTTCTTT.

The J gene is TRBJ2-1, the V gene TRBV5-1, with 7 bases matching TRBD1. Germline trimming cut 5 bases from V and 8 bases from J; bases unmatched to any gene: 4. The CDR3 loop spans 12 amino acids. In germline, CDR1 is SGHRS, CDR2 YFSETQ. The CDR3 loop is CASRLGGDEQFF. In nucleotides, the CDR3 is TGCGCCAGCAGATTAGGGGGCGATGAGCAGTTCTTC.

This chain joins TRBV6-1 and TRBJ1-5, with D tentatively TRBD1 (5 bases). The CDR3 totals 14 residues. Germline assignment: CDR1 MNHNS and CDR2 SASEGT. V lost 4 bases to trimming and J lost 5 bases, with 12 bases between them. CDR3 nucleotides: TGTGCCAGCAGTGGACCAGGGTTGGATCAGCCCCAGCATTTT. Translated, it gives CASSGPGLDQPQHF.

This chain uses TRBV6-1 with TRBJ1-2; 8 nucleotides align to TRBD1. In germline, CDR1 is MNHNS, CDR2 SASEGT. CDR3 length: 12 amino acids. V shed 7 bases, J shed 7 bases, and the junction held 5 bases outside the gene matches. The CDR3 DNA is TGTGCCAGCACCTTTGACAGGGGTGGCTACACCTTC. Protein product: CASTFDRGGYTF.

The rearrangement uses TRBV27 and TRBJ1-5, with D possibly matching TRBD1 (5 bases). V lost 2 bases and J 2 bases, leaving 10 bases between the germline ends. The germline CDR1 and CDR2 sequences are MNHEY and SMNVEV (reference sequence). This CDR3 has 15 amino acids. CDR3 in amino acids: CASSLAAGGNQPQHF. The CDR3 DNA reads as TGTGCCAGCAGTTTAGCGGCGGGGGGCAATCAGCCCCAGCATTTT.

This clone was counted only a few times. The V gene is TRBV12-5, the J gene TRBJ1-2; possible D gene TRBD1, 6 bases. The CDR3 spans 14 residues. The germline CDR1 and CDR2 sequences are LGHNT and FRNRAP. V lost 1 base, J lost 3 bases, and 9 bases lay in between. CDR3 residues: CASGLEGGYYGYTF. The CDR3 bases are TGTGCTAGTGGTTTGGAGGGGGGCTACTATGGCTACACCTTC.

This clone was picked up a small number of times. The gene calls are TRBV4-1 and TRBJ1-5; D is perhaps TRBD1 (6 bases). The V end lost 0 bases, the J end lost 7 bases, and 13 bases lay between the germline ends. This CDR3 has 15 amino acids. Germline CDR1 MGHRA, CDR2 YSYEKL. CDR3 nucleotide sequence: TGCGCCAGCAGCCAAGATGGGCCCAGGGGCCAGCCCCAGCATTTT. Its protein is CASSQDGPRGQPQHF.

This clone occurred a few times. This sequence joins TRBV18 and TRBJ2-1; D possibly matches TRBD1 or TRBD2 (6 bases each). Per germline, CDR1 KGHSH and CDR2 LQKENI. The V end lost 0 bases, the J end lost 6 bases, and 15 bases lay between the germline ends. This CDR3 has 16 residues. The CDR3 loop reads CASSPPGTVGGNEQFF. The CDR3 coding sequence is TGTGCCAGCTCACCACCGGGGACTGTAGGGGGCAATGAGCAGTTCTTC.

The chain joins TRBV21-1 to TRBJ2-3; the table names TRBD1, a call not compared with the DNA. TRBV21-1 is a pseudogene segment. CDR3 length equals 18 residues. CDR3 loop: CPAGRGTGRITSTDTQYF. CDR3 nucleotide sequence: TGCCCCGCAGGCCGTGGGACAGGTCGAATTACTAGCACAGATACGCAGTATTTT.

This chain connects TRBV10-3 to TRBJ1-6; 7 bases are a match to TRBD1. Germline values: CDR1 ENHRY, CDR2 SYGVKD. V trimming: 6 bases; J trimming: 5 bases; junction bases outside the gene matches: 10. The CDR3 is 16 amino acids. CDR3 nucleotides: TGTGCCATCAGAGCCGGACAGGACGAAGATAATTCACCCCTCCACTTT. Encoded protein: CAIRAGQDEDNSPLHF.

This chain uses TRBV29-1 with TRBJ2-4, with D maybe TRBD2 (6 bases). V was pared by 0 bases and J by 0 bases, with 18 bases between. The germline V gene has CDR1 SQVTM and CDR2 ANQGSEA. The CDR3 is made up of 18 amino acids. The CDR3 bases are TGCAGCGTTGAAGATGGGAAGGACTATACCTTAGCCAAAAACATTCAGTACTTC. It is translated as CSVEDGKDYTLAKNIQYF.

The chain carries TRBV7-9 and TRBJ2-3; perhaps TRBD2 as D (6 bases). Trimming left V 1 base short and J 0 bases short, with 20 bases between. Germline loops: CDR1 SEHNR, CDR2 FQNEAQ (reference sequence). This CDR3 spans 19 amino acids. This CDR3 reads CASSLVGYLGGISTDTQYF. The CDR3 DNA reads as TGTGCCAGCAGCTTAGTTGGCTACCTGGGGGGTATAAGCACAGATACGCAGTATTTT.

This chain uses TRBV11-3 with TRBJ2-5, with D possibly being TRBD1 (5 bases). Germline V gene data show CDR1 as SGHNT and CDR2 as YENEEA. CDR3 length: 14 amino acids. Trimming took 5 bases from V and 1 from J, leaving 11 bases between them. DNA for the CDR3: TGTGCCAGCAGCCCCACCAGGGCCCAAGAGACCCAGTACTTC. As protein: CASSPTRAQETQYF. Full variable domain (remainder filled in from reference TRBV11-3 and TRBJ2-5): EAGVVQSPRYKIIEKKQPVAFWCNPISGHNTLYWYLQNLGQGPELLIRYENEEAVDDSQLPKDRFSAERLKGVDSTLKIQPAELGDSAVYLCASSPTRAQETQYFGPGTRLLVL.

The chain employs TRBV11-2 and TRBJ2-3; 11 positions agree with TRBD2. CDR3 length: 16 residues. Germline V gene sequence: CDR1 SGHAT, CDR2 FQNNGV. Trimming took 5 bases from V and 2 from J; bases not matched to a gene: 6. CDR3 nucleotides: TGTGCCAGCAGCCCGCGACTAGCGGGGTTCACAGATACGCAGTATTTT. It is translated as CASSPRLAGFTDTQYF. The full variable domain, its missing parts supplied by reference TRBV11-2 and TRBJ2-3, is EAGVAQSPRYKIIEKRQSVAFWCNPISGHATLYWYQQILGQGPKLLIQFQNNGVVDDSQLPKDRFSAERLKGVDSTLKIQPAKLEDSAVYLCASSPRLAGFTDTQYFGPGTRLTVL.

This clone was detected a few times. The chain links TRBV29-1 to TRBJ2-1; D unresolved. The CDR3 spans 11 residues. Germline V gene lookup returns CDR1 SQVTM and CDR2 ANQGSEA. Trimming removed 3 bases from V and 4 bases from J, with 4 bases in between. CDR3 DNA sequence: TGCAGCGTTGAGGAGTACAATGAGCAGTTCTTC. Translated: CSVEEYNEQFF.

This clone was detected once. This sequence joins TRBV7-8 and TRBJ2-7, with 10 bases matching TRBD1. This CDR3 region has 16 residues. With V trimmed by 0 bases and J by 4 bases, 6 bases remained unmatched. In germline, CDR1 is SGHVS, CDR2 FQNEAQ. The CDR3 spells CASSLAVGTGVYEQYF. In DNA, the CDR3 is TGTGCCAGCAGCTTAGCAGTCGGGACAGGGGTGTACGAGCAGTACTTC.

The chain couples TRBV30 to TRBJ1-6, with D possibly TRBD1 on 6 matching bases. The CDR3 consists of 14 residues. Germline V gene data show CDR1 as GTSNPN and CDR2 as SVGIG (reference sequence). The V and J ends lost 0 bases and 8 bases respectively, with 11 bases between them. CDR3 protein: CAWSVTGGDSPLHF. The CDR3 bases are TGTGCCTGGAGTGTAACCGGGGGCGATTCACCCCTCCACTTT. Full variable domain (missing parts from reference TRBV30 and TRBJ1-6): SQTIHQWPATLVQPVGSPLSLECTVEGTSNPNLYWYRQAAGRGLQLLFYSVGIGQISSEVPQNLSASRPQDRQFILSSKKLLLSDSGFYLCAWSVTGGDSPLHFGNGTRLTVT.

J is TRBJ1-1 and V is TRBV5-1, with a weak D call TRBD1 (5 bases). Germline V gene data show CDR1 as SGHRS and CDR2 as YFSETQ. This CDR3 is built from 13 residues. Trimming took off 1 base at V and 8 bases at J, with 12 bases between the two ends. The DNA for the CDR3 is TGCGCCAGCAGCTTGTACGTTCAGGGAGAAGCTTTCTTT. Translation: CASSLYVQGEAFF.

The chain uses TRBV30 and TRBJ2-1; D is unclear. The germline gives CDR1 GTSNPN, CDR2 SVGIG (reference sequence). V lost 0 bases and J lost 8, with 5 bases in between. This CDR3 spans 11 amino acids. The CDR3 DNA follows: TGTGCCTGGAGTGTACTCGATGAGCAGTTCTTC. Translated: CAWSVLDEQFF.

This chain uses TRBV5-1 with TRBJ1-1; maybe TRBD1 (5 bases). This CDR3 has 15 residues. V gave up 0 bases and J gave up 0 bases, with 9 bases separating them. Germline CDR1 reads SGHRS; CDR2 reads YFSETQ. The CDR3 DNA follows: TGCGCCAGCAGCTTGGTGACAGCCATGAACACTGAAGCTTTCTTT. Its protein product is CASSLVTAMNTEAFF.

The chain employs TRBV6-1 and TRBJ1-2; TRBD1 agrees at 8 bases. Germline-derived CDR1 and CDR2 are MNHNS and SASEGT. CDR3 length: 13 amino acids. The V gene end was trimmed by 6 bases and the J gene end by 5 bases; junction bases not matched to a gene: 5. CDR3 DNA sequence: TGTGCCAGCAGGGGGGGACAGGAATATGGCTACACCTTC. Its translation is CASRGGQEYGYTF.

This clone was counted only a few times. The chain carries TRBV7-8 and TRBJ1-1, with 8 bases matching TRBD1. Germline V gene sequence: CDR1 SGHVS, CDR2 FQNEAQ. CDR3 length equals 14 residues. Trimming cost V 4 bases and J 4 bases; bases outside gene matches: 5. CDR3 in amino acids: CASSSGGWSTEAFF. DNA of the CDR3: TGTGCCAGCAGCTCAGGGGGCTGGAGCACTGAAGCTTTCTTT.

J is TRBJ1-1 and V is TRBV18; D uncertain. The germline V gene encodes CDR1 KGHSH and CDR2 LQKENI. V was pared by 0 bases and J by 5 bases, with 13 bases between. The CDR3 contains 15 residues. DNA of the CDR3: TGTGCCAGCTCACCACCGAGCCGGGCGGGGACTGAAGCTTTCTTT. Translation gives CASSPPSRAGTEAFF.

The chain combines TRBV30 with TRBJ1-2; maybe TRBD1 (5 bases). V shed 3 bases and J shed 5 bases, with 19 bases lying between them. Germline CDR1 reads GTSNPN; CDR2 reads SVGIG (reference sequence). CDR3 length equals 15 residues. CDR3 coding DNA: TGTGCCTGGAGGGCGGGGGATATGCCCCTTTATGGCTACACCTTC. This gives the protein CAWRAGDMPLYGYTF.

The chain couples TRBV10-3 to TRBJ1-1; unclear D gene. The CDR3 has 14 residues. The ends were cut back, 3 bases at V and 2 bases at J, with 10 bases in the middle. Germline loops: CDR1 ENHRY, CDR2 SYGVKD. The CDR3 protein is CAISEFGGNTEAFF. The CDR3 DNA reads TGTGCCATCAGTGAATTTGGAGGAAACACTGAAGCTTTCTTT.